Here is one TCR beta chain with its context. Its antigen remains unidentified. Clones were read by immunoSEQ multiplex PCR, and TCRdb kept only the in-frame ones, dropping some. Of tens of thousands of clones listed, around nine tenths are singletons. These data come from a study of a mutant IDH1 vaccine in newly diagnosed glioma. Across the study: Vaccines were first given 4-6 weeks after radiotherapy alone, or with temozolomide cycles. Most patients had radiochemotherapy with temozolomide before enrollment; others had one alone.

The CDR3 spans 13 residues. J gave up 2 bases and V 10 bases, and 3 bases lay outside the gene matches. Germline V lookup: CDR1 SNHLY, CDR2 FYNNEI. The time point denotes: week 5, during vaccination. Vaccination used 300 ug of mutant IDH1 20-mer peptide per dose, with topical imiquimod. The chain links TRBV2 to TRBJ2-3, with 10 bases that match TRBD2. The sequencing here drew on PBMCs, taken from a glioma patient whose treatment included an IDH1 peptide vaccine. The receptor was isolated from a woman between 50 and 59 years old with glioma. The CDR3 sequence: CAKLAGHTDTQYF. The DNA for the CDR3 is TGTGCCAAACTAGCGGGACACACAGATACGCAGTATTTT.